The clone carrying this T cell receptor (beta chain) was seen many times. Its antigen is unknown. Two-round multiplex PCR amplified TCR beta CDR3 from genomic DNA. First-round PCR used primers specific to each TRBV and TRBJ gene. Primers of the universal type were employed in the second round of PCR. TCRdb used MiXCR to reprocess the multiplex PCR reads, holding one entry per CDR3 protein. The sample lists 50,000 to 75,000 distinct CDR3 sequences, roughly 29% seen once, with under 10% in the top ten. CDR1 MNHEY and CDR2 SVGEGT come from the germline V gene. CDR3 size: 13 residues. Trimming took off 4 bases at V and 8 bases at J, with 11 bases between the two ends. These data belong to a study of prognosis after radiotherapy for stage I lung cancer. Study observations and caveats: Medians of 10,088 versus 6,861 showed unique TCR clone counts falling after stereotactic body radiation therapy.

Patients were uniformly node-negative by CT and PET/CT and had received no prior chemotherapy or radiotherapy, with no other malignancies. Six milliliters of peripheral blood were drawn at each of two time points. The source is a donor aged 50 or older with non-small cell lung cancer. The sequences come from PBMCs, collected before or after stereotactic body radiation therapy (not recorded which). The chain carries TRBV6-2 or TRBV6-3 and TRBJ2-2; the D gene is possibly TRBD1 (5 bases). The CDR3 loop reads CASSLDTRGELFF. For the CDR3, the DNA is TGTGCCAGCAGTTTGGACACGAGAGGGGAGCTGTTTTTT.